Each of the 9 T cell receptor beta chains below was sequenced from the same sample in a study of shared clonotypes between healthy human individuals. Terminally differentiated effector memory CD45RA+ cells were excluded from the naive CD8 cells, which were CD45RO-negative and positively selected for CCR7. TCRdb's table, derived via immunoSEQ multiplex PCR, lists solely in-frame clones and lacks some. The sample lists about 2,100,000 clones; roughly 91% were seen once. What was sequenced was naive CD8+ T cells from PBMCs. These receptors came from a man younger than 30 in good health. Some clones in this sample may be carry-over from other donors' samples.

This clone was observed once. The rearrangement links TRBV19 to TRBJ1-5; D is unresolved. Germline V gene lookup returns CDR1 LNHDA and CDR2 SQIVND (reference sequence). The CDR3 sequence is 15 residues long. V lost 6 bases and J 2 bases, leaving 14 bases between the germline ends. The CDR3 is CASRPIRWGNQPQHF. CDR3 coding DNA: TGTGCCAGTAGACCTATTCGGTGGGGCAATCAGCCCCAGCATTTT.

This clone appeared a single time. The rearrangement joins TRBV10-3 to TRBJ1-2; D is perhaps TRBD1 (6 bases). Looked up from germline, CDR1 is ENHRY and CDR2 is SYGVKD. Deletions cut 8 bases from V and 3 bases from J, with 13 bases between. The CDR3 covers 13 residues. The CDR3: CAIGSGEDYGYTF. The DNA of the CDR3 is TGTGCCATCGGTTCAGGGGAAGACTATGGCTACACCTTC.

This clone was seen a single time. V usage is TRBV28 and J usage is TRBJ2-2; D not certain. Deletions cut 11 bases from V and 6 bases from J, with 19 bases between. Germline values: CDR1 MDHEN, CDR2 SYDVKM. This CDR3 spans 14 amino acids. CDR3 amino acids: CAGFPQEFSGELFF. CDR3 nucleotides: TGTGCCGGTTTCCCTCAGGAGTTCTCCGGGGAGCTGTTTTTT.

V gene TRBV7-9 combines with J gene TRBJ2-5; D perhaps matches TRBD2 (6 bases). Germline V gene data show CDR1 as SEHNR and CDR2 as FQNEAQ (reference sequence). V lost 5 bases and J 4 bases, leaving 17 bases between the germline ends. The CDR3 is 15 amino acids. CDR3 residues: CASSPPHPAGETQYF. In nucleotides, the CDR3 is TGTGCCAGCAGCCCACCCCATCCAGCGGGAGAGACCCAGTACTTC.

V usage is TRBV6-6 and J usage is TRBJ2-5, with 7 bases lining up with TRBD1. Per the germline V gene, CDR1 is MNHNY and CDR2 is SVGAGI (reference sequence). The ends lost 6 bases at V and 1 base at J; junction bases unmatched: 5. The CDR3 has 14 amino acids. The DNA of the CDR3 is TGTGCCAGCAGCACGGGACAGCGCCAAGAGACCCAGTACTTC. This translates into CASSTGQRQETQYF.

This clone has only one observation. The V gene is TRBV28, the J gene TRBJ2-1; 8 nucleotides line up with TRBD2. The germline V gene has CDR1 MDHEN and CDR2 SYDVKM. The CDR3 extends over 16 amino acids. Germline trimming cut 3 bases from V and 6 bases from J; bases unmatched to any gene: 10. The CDR3 region has the DNA TGTGCCAGCAGTTTGGTGGGGCAGCGGGAGCGCAATGAGCAGTTCTTC. It is translated as CASSLVGQRERNEQFF.

The chain combines TRBV14 with TRBJ2-1; unclear D gene. The CDR3 is 11 residues long. Trimming removed 1 base at V and 10 bases at J, with 5 bases between. Germline values: CDR1 SGHDN, CDR2 FVKESK. The CDR3, as DNA: TGTGCCAGCAGCCAAGTTGAAGAGCAGTTCTTC. This codes for CASSQVEEQFF.

The chain recombines TRBV4-3 with TRBJ2-2; D gene unclear. CDR1 and CDR2 (germline): LGHNA, YSLEER. V gave up 2 bases and J gave up 6 bases, with 13 bases separating them. The length of the CDR3 is 15 residues. CDR3 region: CASSQLSGPPGELFF. The CDR3 DNA sequence: TGCGCCAGCAGCCAATTGTCTGGGCCACCCGGGGAGCTGTTTTTT.

The chain links TRBV5-4 to TRBJ2-7; 7 bases fit TRBD1. The CDR3 is 13 residues long. Germline CDR1 reads SGHNT; CDR2 reads YYREEE (reference sequence). After removal of 9 bases from V and 6 bases from J, the junction contained 12 bases not matched to a gene. The CDR3 coding sequence is TGTGCCACTCAGGGACAGTCCCTCGGCGAGCAGTACTTC. Residues: CATQGQSLGEQYF.